These 15 T cell receptor beta chains were sequenced from one sample in a study of blood T cell repertoires in COVID-19. Using immunoSEQ multiplex PCR, the repertoire was profiled, and TCRdb retains in-frame clones only, with some absent. The sample lists hundreds of thousands of clones, approximately 89% occurring once. Sequenced material: peripheral blood. These receptors were obtained from an older woman with COVID-19, enrolled during active disease.

The CDR3: CASSLVRGTGNEQYF. CDR3 sequence (DNA): TGTGCCAGCAGCTTAGTTCGGGGGACAGGGAACGAGCAGTACTTC. This chain joins TRBV7-2 and TRBJ2-7; TRBD1 aligns across 9 bases. The junction had 6 bases not matched to a gene; V was cut back by 1 base and J by 5 bases. The CDR3 is 15 amino acids. Germline CDR1 reads SGHTA; CDR2 reads FQGNSA.

This chain connects TRBV5-6 to TRBJ1-5, with 8 bases identical to TRBD1. V was pared by 2 bases and J by 4 bases, with 5 bases of the junction left unmatched. CDR3 length: 15 residues. In germline, CDR1 is SGHDT, CDR2 YYEEEE. CDR3 DNA: TGTGCCAGCAGCTTAGGACAGGGAAGGAATCAGCCCCAGCATTTT. This translates into CASSLGQGRNQPQHF.

The DNA for the CDR3 is TGTGCCAGTAGTATAGCCGGGAGCTCCTATAATTCACCCCTCCACTTT. This translates into CASSIAGSSYNSPLHF. The chain joins TRBV19 to TRBJ1-6, with D uncertain. Germline lookup yields CDR1 LNHDA and CDR2 SQIVND (reference sequence). V was pared by 1 base and J by 0 bases, with 7 bases between. The CDR3 runs to 16 residues.

The chain's CDR3 is CASSLVPGSGNTIYF. CDR3 nucleotides: TGTGCCAGCAGCTTAGTTCCGGGCTCTGGAAACACCATATATTTT. V usage is TRBV11-2 and J usage is TRBJ1-3; D is undetermined. The V gene's germline CDR1 is SGHAT and CDR2 FQNNGV. Deletions cut 1 base from V and 0 bases from J, with 7 bases between. The CDR3 runs to 15 residues.

This chain uses TRBV4-1 with TRBJ2-7; tentatively, D is TRBD1 (5 bases). The CDR3 runs 13 residues. The germline V gene has CDR1 MGHRA and CDR2 YSYEKL. The V gene lost 0 bases and the J gene lost 7 bases, with 10 bases spanning the gap. CDR3 sequence reads: CASSQDWQGEQYF. The CDR3 nucleotides are TGCGCCAGCAGCCAAGATTGGCAGGGTGAGCAGTACTTC.

V and J are TRBV10-1 and TRBJ1-2; perhaps TRBD1 as D (6 bases). Germline V gene sequence: CDR1 WNHNN, CDR2 SYGVQD (reference sequence). V gave up 3 bases and J gave up 4 bases, with 9 bases separating them. The length of the CDR3 is 13 residues. The CDR3 nucleotides are TGCGCCAGCAGTGAAACCAGGGGCTATGGCTACACCTTC. It is translated as CASSETRGYGYTF.

The rearrangement uses TRBV6-5 and TRBJ1-3, with 7 bases aligning to TRBD1. CDR1 MNHEY and CDR2 SVGAGI come from the germline V gene. The J segment lost 0 bases and the V segment lost 6 bases, leaving 2 bases of the junction unmatched. CDR3 length: 14 residues. The CDR3 bases are TGTGCCAGCAGGGGACAGACCTCTGGAAACACCATATATTTT. This gives the protein CASRGQTSGNTIYF.

This rearrangement joins TRBV19 to TRBJ2-6, with TRBD2 matching over 8 bases. CDR1 LNHDA and CDR2 SQIVND come from the germline V gene (reference sequence). The CDR3 has 15 amino acids. The junction had 3 bases not matched to a gene; V was cut back by 5 bases and J by 3 bases. CDR3 sequence (DNA): TGTGCCAGTAGTCGGGGGGGGCATGGGGCCAACGTCCTGACTTTC. Its translation is CASSRGGHGANVLTF.

The CDR3 DNA reads as TGTGCCACCAGTGATTCTAAGCGAGGGAACCAAGAGACCCAGTACTTC. Its translation is CATSDSKRGNQETQYF. The chain recombines TRBV24-1 with TRBJ2-5; weak D call: TRBD2 (5 bases). CDR3 length: 16 residues. Germline CDR1 is KGHDR and CDR2 is SFDVKD. V was trimmed by 2 bases and J by 0 bases, leaving 12 bases between them.

A single count supports this clone. The rearrangement links TRBV28 to TRBJ1-4; tentatively, D is TRBD1 (5 bases). This CDR3 comprises 13 residues. The germline V and J ends were trimmed by 8 bases and 4 bases, with 11 bases remaining between them. The germline CDR1 and CDR2 sequences are MDHEN and SYDVKM. The CDR3 nucleotides read TGTGCCAGCCAGCGGGGGGGTAATGAAAAACTGTTTTTT. It codes for CASQRGGNEKLFF.

The V gene is TRBV7-2, the J gene TRBJ2-1; the match to TRBD2 covers 11 bases. Per the germline V gene, CDR1 is SGHTA and CDR2 is FQGNSA. The CDR3 runs to 16 residues. After removal of 4 bases from V and 8 bases from J, the junction contained 10 bases not matched to a gene. The CDR3 loop is CASSWRAGLAVDEQFF. The DNA for the CDR3 is TGTGCCAGCAGCTGGCGCGCGGGACTAGCGGTGGATGAGCAGTTCTTC. Combining the CDR3 with reference TRBV7-2 and TRBJ2-1 gives the whole variable domain GAGVSQSPSNKVTEKGKDVELRCDPISGHTALYWYRQSLGQGLEFLIYFQGNSAPDKSGLPSDRFSAERTGGSVSTLTIQRTQQEDSAVYLCASSWRAGLAVDEQFFGPGTRLTVL.

The DNA for the CDR3 is TGTGCCAGCAGAACCGAGGGTAGGGTTGAGACCCAGTACTTC. This codes for CASRTEGRVETQYF. The gene calls are TRBV2 and TRBJ2-5; D is possibly TRBD2 (5 bases). This CDR3 contains 14 residues. Germline lookup yields CDR1 SNHLY and CDR2 FYNNEI. The V and J ends lost 6 bases and 5 bases respectively, with 16 bases between them.

This rearrangement joins TRBV7-9 to TRBJ1-1, with D tentatively TRBD1 (5 bases). The CDR3 sequence is 13 residues long. V was shortened by 5 bases and J by 1 base, with 8 bases between the two germline ends. Looked up from germline, CDR1 is SEHNR and CDR2 is FQNEAQ (reference sequence). The CDR3 DNA reads TGTGCCAGCAGCCCTCAGGGGAACACTGAAGCTTTCTTT. Translation gives CASSPQGNTEAFF.

The chain recombines TRBV15 with TRBJ2-1; D unclear. CDR3 length: 11 residues. Germline CDR1 and CDR2: LNHNV and YYDKDF (reference sequence). Trimming took 6 bases from V and 4 from J, leaving 4 bases between them. CDR3 nucleotides: TGTGCCACCAGTAGTTACAATGAGCAGTTCTTC. Translated: CATSSYNEQFF. Filled out from reference TRBV15 and TRBJ2-1, the complete variable domain reads DAMVIQNPRYQVTQFGKPVTLSCSQTLNHNVMYWYQQKSSQAPKLLFHYYDKDFNNEADTPDNFQSRRPNTSFCFLDIRSPGLGDTAMYLCATSSYNEQFFGPGTRLTVL.

J is TRBJ2-1 and V is TRBV9; TRBD1 aligns across 8 bases. V trimming: 0 bases; J trimming: 8 bases; junction bases outside the gene matches: 4. The CDR3 contains 14 residues. Germline loops: CDR1 SGDLS, CDR2 YYNGEE. This chain's CDR3 is CASSVAQGADEQFF. The CDR3 region has the DNA TGTGCCAGCAGCGTAGCCCAGGGGGCCGATGAGCAGTTCTTC.